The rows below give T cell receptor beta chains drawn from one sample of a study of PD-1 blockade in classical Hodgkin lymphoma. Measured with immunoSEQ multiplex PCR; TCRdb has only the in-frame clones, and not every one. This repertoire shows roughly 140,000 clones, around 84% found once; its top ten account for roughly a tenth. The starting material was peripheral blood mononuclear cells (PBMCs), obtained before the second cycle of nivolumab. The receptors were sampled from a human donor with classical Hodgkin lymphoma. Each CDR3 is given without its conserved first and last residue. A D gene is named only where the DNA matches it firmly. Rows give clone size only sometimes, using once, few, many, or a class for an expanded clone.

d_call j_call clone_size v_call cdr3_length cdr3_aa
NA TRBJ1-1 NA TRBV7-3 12 ASSPQGTNTEAF
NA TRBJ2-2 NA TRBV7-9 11 ASSLQATGELF
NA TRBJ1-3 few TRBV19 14 ASSTTPVHSGNTIY
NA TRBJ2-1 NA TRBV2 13 ASSEAGGLLREQF
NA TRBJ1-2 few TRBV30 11 AWSARARYGYT
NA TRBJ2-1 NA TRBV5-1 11 ASSLGRGDEQF
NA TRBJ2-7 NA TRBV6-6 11 ASRGAGVNEQY
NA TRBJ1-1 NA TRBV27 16 ASSLWVRNDRPNTEAF
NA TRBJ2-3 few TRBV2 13 ASRDRPRSTDTQY
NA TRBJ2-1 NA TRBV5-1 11 ASSLLAVNEQF
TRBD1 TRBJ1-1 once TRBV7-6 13 ASSHRQGGDTEAF
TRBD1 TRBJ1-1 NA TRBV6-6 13 ASRRIQGASTEAF
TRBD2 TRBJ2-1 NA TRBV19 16 ASSITWRPSGAYNEQF
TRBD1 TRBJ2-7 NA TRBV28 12 ASSLRDRGYEQY
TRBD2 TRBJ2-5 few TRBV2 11 ASSDDSGETQY
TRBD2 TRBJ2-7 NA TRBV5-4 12 ASSETSGNNEQY
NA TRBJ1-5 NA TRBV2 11 ASRMTVIQPQH
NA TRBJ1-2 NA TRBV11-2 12 ASSLGSGWYGYT
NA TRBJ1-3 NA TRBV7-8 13 ASSGRGARGNTIY
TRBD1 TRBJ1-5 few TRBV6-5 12 ASSRTGGSQPQH
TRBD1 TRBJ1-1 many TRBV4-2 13 ASSQVTTGETGAF
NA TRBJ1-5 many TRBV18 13 ASSPPGRGNQPQH
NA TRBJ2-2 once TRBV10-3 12 AISGSRETGELF
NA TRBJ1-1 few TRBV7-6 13 ASSLMAGPNTEAF
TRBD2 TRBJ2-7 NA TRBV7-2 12 ASSLIAGAYEQY
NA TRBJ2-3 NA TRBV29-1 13 SVEDRTALPDTQY
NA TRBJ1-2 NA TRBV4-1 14 ASSQGIRRSDYGYT
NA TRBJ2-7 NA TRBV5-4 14 ASSLGAGLGSYEQY
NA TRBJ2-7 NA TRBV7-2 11 ASSLSRIYEQY
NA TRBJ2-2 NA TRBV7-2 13 ANRSRQRPTGELF
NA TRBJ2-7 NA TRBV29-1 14 SVVAGWGNTTYEQY
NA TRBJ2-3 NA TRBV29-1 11 SVVTNPTDTQY
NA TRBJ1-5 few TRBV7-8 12 ASSLRWGNQPQH
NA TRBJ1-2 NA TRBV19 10 ASSPRDSGYT
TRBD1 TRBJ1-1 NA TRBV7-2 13 ASSLFSGGGTEAF
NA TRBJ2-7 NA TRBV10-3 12 AISEGTANYEQY
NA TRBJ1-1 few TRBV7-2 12 ASSSLGDDRKAF
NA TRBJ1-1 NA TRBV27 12 ASMEGDMNTEAF
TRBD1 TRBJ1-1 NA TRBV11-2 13 ASSLGRTGNTEAF
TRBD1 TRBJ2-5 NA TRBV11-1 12 ASSLRGGGQTQY
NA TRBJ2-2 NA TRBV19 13 ASGRVNWDTGELF
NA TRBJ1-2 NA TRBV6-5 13 ASSSVLQGHYGYT
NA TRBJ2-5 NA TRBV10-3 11 AISDRGPETQY
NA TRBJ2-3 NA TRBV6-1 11 ASLLDSADTQY
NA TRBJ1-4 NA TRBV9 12 ASSPRWGDEKLF
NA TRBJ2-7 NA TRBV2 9 ASSRTLEQY
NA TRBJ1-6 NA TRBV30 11 AWSVQLNQALH
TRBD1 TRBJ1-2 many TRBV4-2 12 ASSQVQGAGGYT
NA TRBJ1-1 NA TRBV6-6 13 ASSYFLQGGTEAF
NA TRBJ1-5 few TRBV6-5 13 ASKLQGYSNQPQH
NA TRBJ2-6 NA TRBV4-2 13 ASRLQASGANVLT
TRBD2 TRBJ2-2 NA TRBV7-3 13 ASSPTSGRHGELF
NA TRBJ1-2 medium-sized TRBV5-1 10 ASSTQGYGYT
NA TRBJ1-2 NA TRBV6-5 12 ASSPDSYTYGYT
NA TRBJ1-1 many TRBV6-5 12 ASSYSGGWGEAF
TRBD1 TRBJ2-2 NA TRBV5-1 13 ASRNSDRETGELF
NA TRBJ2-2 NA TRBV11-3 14 ASTQTTTNPTGELF